The rows below give T cell receptor beta chains drawn from one sample of a study of OX40 agonist ivuxolimab in advanced cancers. The method was immunoSEQ multiplex PCR; TCRdb's version includes in-frame clones alone and lacks a portion of them. The sample holds over 65,000 clones, roughly 80% seen once. The material was CD4+ or CD8+ T cells sorted from blood, obtained in a trial of the OX40 agonist ivuxolimab. The receptors originated from an adult with an advanced solid tumor such as melanoma, head and neck, liver or kidney cancer. Both conserved end residues are part of each CDR3. The D gene is left open where the match is weak. Clone size, where shown, is once, few, many, or a class for clones that have expanded.

clone_size,j_call,d_call,cdr3_length,v_call,cdr3_nt,cdr3_aa
NA,TRBJ1-5,NA,13,TRBV6-5,TGTGCCAGCACAGGACAGTTGAATCAGCCCCAGCATTTT,CASTGQLNQPQHF
NA,TRBJ1-6,TRBD1,14,TRBV6-1,TGTGCCAGCAGCCGACAGGGTTCCGATTCACCCCTCCACTTT,CASSRQGSDSPLHF
NA,TRBJ1-3,TRBD1,15,TRBV7-2,TGTGCCAGCAGCCAAGGACAGGCCTCTGGAAACACCATATATTTT,CASSQGQASGNTIYF
NA,TRBJ1-5,NA,13,TRBV30,TGTGCCTGGAGTGGTGGACTAGGGCAGCCCCAGCATTTT,CAWSGGLGQPQHF
NA,TRBJ1-5,TRBD1,14,TRBV2,TGTGCCAGCAGGGGTAGGGACAGGGTCCAGCCCCAGCATTTT,CASRGRDRVQPQHF
NA,TRBJ2-1,NA,13,TRBV7-2,TGTGCCAGCAGCTCGGATTCCTACAATGAGCAGTTCTTC,CASSSDSYNEQFF
NA,TRBJ1-4,TRBD1,14,TRBV2,TGTGCCAGCAGTGAGGGGACAGGGGTTGAAAAACTGTTTTTT,CASSEGTGVEKLFF
NA,TRBJ2-1,TRBD2,15,TRBV29-1,TGCAGCGTTTACAGCGGGAGCGGAATCTACAATGAGCAGTTCTTC,CSVYSGSGIYNEQFF
NA,TRBJ1-2,NA,16,TRBV15,TGTGCCACCAGCAGAGGTTCCCTGGGGGCTAACTATGGCTACACCTTC,CATSRGSLGANYGYTF
NA,TRBJ1-5,NA,16,TRBV28,TGTGCCAGCACCATGCTTGGAGGCGGACTCAATCAGCCCCAGCATTTT,CASTMLGGGLNQPQHF
NA,TRBJ2-1,TRBD1,15,TRBV6-5,TGTGCCAGCAGATCTCCCGGGACAGGGGGCGGTGAGCAGTTCTTC,CASRSPGTGGGEQFF
NA,TRBJ2-5,TRBD2,14,TRBV5-4,TGTGCCAGCAGCTATGGAAGCGGGGTGGAGACCCAGTACTTC,CASSYGSGVETQYF
NA,TRBJ2-1,NA,15,TRBV5-4,TGTGCCAGCAGCGGCGAGGGGAGCTCCTACAATGAGCAGTTCTTC,CASSGEGSSYNEQFF
NA,TRBJ2-1,NA,14,TRBV7-3,TGTGCCAGCAGCCCAACCAATCGGGGTAATGAGCAGTTCTTC,CASSPTNRGNEQFF
few,TRBJ1-5,NA,13,TRBV29-1,TGCAGCGTTGCTCCGAGCCCCAATCAGCCCCAGCATTTT,CSVAPSPNQPQHF
NA,TRBJ2-5,NA,16,TRBV7-6,TGTGCCAGCAGCTTAATTGTGGCAAAGTACCAAGAGACCCAGTACTTC,CASSLIVAKYQETQYF
NA,TRBJ2-1,TRBD2,15,TRBV15,TGTGCCACCGGCACGGGACGGGAGGGCTACAATGAGCAGTTCTTC,CATGTGREGYNEQFF
NA,TRBJ1-2,TRBD1,16,TRBV19,TGTGCCAGTAGTACCCCGGACAGGCGTTCGAACTATGGCTACACCTTC,CASSTPDRRSNYGYTF
few,TRBJ2-7,NA,15,TRBV4-1,TGCGCCAGCAGCCAACTTGCAGGGACCCACTACGAGCAGTACTTC,CASSQLAGTHYEQYF
NA,TRBJ2-7,TRBD1,15,TRBV5-4,TGTGCCAGCAGCTTACAGGGGGCTGGTAGTTACGAGCAGTACTTC,CASSLQGAGSYEQYF
NA,TRBJ2-7,TRBD1,15,TRBV9,TGTGCCAGCAGCGTAGGGGGTGACAGGGCCCACGAGCAGTACTTC,CASSVGGDRAHEQYF
NA,TRBJ1-2,TRBD1,15,TRBV28,TGTGCCAGCAGTAAAAACAGGGGGCCCAACTATGGCTACACCTTC,CASSKNRGPNYGYTF
few,TRBJ2-1,TRBD1,16,TRBV30,TGTGCCTGGATTAATCTGGGACAGGGGTCCTACAATGAGCAGTTCTTC,CAWINLGQGSYNEQFF
NA,TRBJ1-2,NA,15,TRBV30,TGTGCCTGGAGTGGAGGGACCTACTCTAACTATGGCTACACCTTC,CAWSGGTYSNYGYTF
NA,TRBJ2-2,NA,14,TRBV28,TGTGCCAGCAGTTTGCAAGGGGTGGGCGGGGAGCTGTTTTTT,CASSLQGVGGELFF
once,TRBJ1-4,TRBD1,15,TRBV7-9,TGTGCCAGCAGCTTACCGAGACAGGGGGTCGAAAAACTGTTTTTT,CASSLPRQGVEKLFF
NA,TRBJ1-2,NA,13,TRBV6-5,TGTGCCAGCAGTTCGACAGCTCTAGATGGCTACACCTTC,CASSSTALDGYTF
NA,TRBJ2-1,NA,12,TRBV7-8,TGTGCCAGCAGCGGAGGGGGGTATGAGCAGTTCTTC,CASSGGGYEQFF
NA,TRBJ1-2,TRBD1,16,TRBV25-1,TGTGCCAGCAGTGAAGGGGACAGGGGGCCGGGCTATGGCTACACCTTC,CASSEGDRGPGYGYTF
NA,TRBJ2-5,NA,15,TRBV28,TGTGCCAGCAGTTTACAGGGGACAAGGGCTGGGACCCAGTACTTC,CASSLQGTRAGTQYF